The T cell receptor beta chain described here comes from a study of blood T cells in healthy people across ages. Alongside a J-beta primer mix, a sample-barcoded 5' primer served in a second PCR lasting about 6 to 11 cycles. MiXCR, run by TCRdb on the 5' RACE reads, gives a single entry per CDR3 protein. This sample carries around 520,000 distinct CDR3 sequences, about 27% of them seen once, and the ten largest clones take roughly 3.5%. Details on this clonotype: This is likely a read error, given that the CDR3 carries no conserved phenylalanine or tryptophan at its end.

The CDR3 is made up of 14 amino acids. Germline CDR1 MNHEY, CDR2 SMNVEV (reference sequence). V lost 7 bases to trimming and J lost 3 bases, with 16 bases between them. The same sample was also studied in work on T cells of mothers and their children.

Material: blood. This sequence joins TRBV27 and TRBJ2-7; maybe TRBD1 (6 bases). The receptor was derived from a boy between 2 and 10 years old in good health. The CDR3 reads CASTRGGYGYEQYL. Written as DNA, the CDR3 is TGTGCCAGCACCCGAGGGGGTTATGGCTACGAGCAGTACCTC.